The source of this TCR beta chain is a study of CD8 T cells in ankylosing spondylitis. Points from the study as a whole: Peripheral blood held disease-linked clones only at relatively low frequency, and these were CD8+. Apparently characteristic of ankylosing spondylitis blood was a TCR beta motif (about 8 highly homologous variants).

V lost 6 bases and J 2 bases, leaving 8 bases between the germline ends. The CDR3 runs 14 residues. This clonotype was found a few times. What it recognizes is unknown. Libraries for TCR beta were made by quantitative 5'-RACE with molecular barcodes. TCRdb re-derived calls from the 5' RACE reads in MiXCR, one entry per CDR3 protein. The sample consists of about 540,000 distinct CDR3 sequences, roughly 13% of them appearing once. The clonotype was recovered from a male donor with ankylosing spondylitis. The sequencing sample was made of blood, either unsorted or a sorted T cell fraction (not recorded which). The chain has TRBV12-3 or TRBV12-4 and TRBJ1-6; D is unclear. The CDR3 nucleotides are TGTGCCAGCAGACCCGACACCTATAATTCACCCCTCCACTTT. It codes for CASRPDTYNSPLHF.